These 19 T cell receptor beta chains were sequenced from one sample in a study of Graves' ophthalmopathy and Graves' hyperthyroidism. Amplifying from RNA transcripts, the study obtained TCR beta CDR3 regions. First-round RT-PCR used HTBI primers; second-round multiplex PCR followed. TCRdb itself ran the multiplex PCR reads through MiXCR, one entry per CDR3 protein. The sample contains around 590,000 distinct CDR3 sequences, 35% to 40% of which appear only once. Sequencing used peripheral blood or thyroid tissue (not recorded which). Every receptor here comes from an adult man with Graves' hyperthyroidism.

In its sample, this clonotype was seen a few times. The chain couples TRBV5-1 to TRBJ2-2; 9 bases line up with TRBD2. Germline V gene sequence: CDR1 SGHRS, CDR2 YFSETQ. The CDR3 has 18 amino acids. The V and J ends lost 4 bases and 1 base, in that order; junction bases with no gene match: 11. The CDR3 DNA reads as TGCGCCAGCAGCATATCCGGAGCGGGGGGAATGAACACCGGGGAGCTGTTTTTT. It specifies CASSISGAGGMNTGELFF.

This chain connects TRBV2 to TRBJ2-7; 12 positions agree with TRBD2. The DNA end favors TRBJ2-1, so the J call may be wrong. There are 16 residues in the CDR3. CDR1 and CDR2 (germline): SNHLY, FYNNEI. DNA of the CDR3: TGTGCCAGCAGCACAAGGACTAGCGGGGCAAGCTATGAGCAGTTCTTC. Amino acids: CASSTRTSGASYEQFF.

This clonotype was found once. The V gene is TRBV5-1, the J gene TRBJ1-4, with TRBD1 identical over 7 bases. Germline V gene sequence: CDR1 SGHRS, CDR2 YFSETQ. J was trimmed by 0 bases and V by 0 bases; bases with no gene match: 8. The length of the CDR3 is 18 residues. CDR3 sequence: CASSLAGQGVSTNEKLFF. DNA for the CDR3: TGCGCCAGCAGCTTGGCCGGCCAGGGGGTCTCAACTAATGAAAAACTGTTTTTT.

The V and J genes are TRBV7-6 and TRBJ2-6, with 7 bases lining up with TRBD2. The CDR3 is made up of 14 amino acids. V dropped 8 bases and J dropped 1; count of bases not matched to a gene: 2. From germline, CDR1 is SGHVS and CDR2 FNYEAQ. CDR3 region: CASPGRSGANVLTF. The DNA of the CDR3 is TGTGCCAGCCCCGGGAGGTCTGGGGCCAACGTCCTGACTTTC.

This clonotype was seen a few times. The gene calls are TRBV6-6 and TRBJ1-2, with TRBD1 as a possible D gene (5 bases). The germline V and J ends were trimmed by 4 bases and 6 bases, with 15 bases remaining between them. The CDR3 sequence is 14 residues long. Germline V gene sequence: CDR1 MNHNY, CDR2 SVGAGI (reference sequence). CDR3: CASSFSPRGDGYTF. In DNA, the CDR3 is TGTGCCAGCAGTTTTTCCCCACGAGGGGATGGCTACACCTTC.

In its sample, this clonotype was seen many times. This rearrangement joins TRBV2 to TRBJ1-5; 9 nucleotides align to TRBD1. Germline V CDR1 and CDR2: SNHLY, FYNNEI. The CDR3 sequence is 14 residues long. The trim removed 5 bases at V and 4 bases at J, leaving 3 bases unmatched. The DNA of the CDR3 is TGTGCCAGCAGTCCCGACAGGGGGAATCAGCCCCAGCATTTT. It codes for CASSPDRGNQPQHF.

A note on this clonotype: The junction departs from germline at one end; a sequencing error may be responsible. The chain carries TRBV10-2 and TRBJ1-2, with D possibly being TRBD1 (6 bases). The CDR3 covers 16 residues. Germline V gene sequence: CDR1 WSHSY, CDR2 SAAADI. Here the CDR3 DNA reads TGCGCCAGCAGTGGTACAGGGAGGGCAGCAGGAAAAGGCTACGCCTTC. It translates to CASSGTGRAAGKGYAF.

In its sample, this clonotype was seen many times. In DNA, the CDR3 is TGTGCCATCAGCGGAGAGCAGGGGGCATCCTACGAGCAGTACTTC. This encodes CAISGEQGASYEQYF. V gene TRBV10-3 combines with J gene TRBJ2-7, with 8 bases that match TRBD1. The germline V gene has CDR1 ENHRY and CDR2 SYGVKD. The CDR3 contains 15 residues. The ends lost 6 bases at V and 1 base at J; junction bases unmatched: 8.

The chain has TRBV15 and TRBJ2-5, with unresolved D. Germline CDR1 reads LNHNV; CDR2 reads YYDKDF (reference sequence). The CDR3 consists of 14 residues. The V end was cut by 5 bases, the J end by 1 base, with 11 bases between. The CDR3 coding sequence is TGTGCCACCAGCGGTGGGCCGGGCCAAGAGACCCAGTACTTC. It specifies CATSGGPGQETQYF.

The chain is built from TRBV9 and TRBJ1-2; 9 bases are shared with TRBD1. The CDR3 has 19 amino acids. V lost 0 bases and J lost 6; bases outside the gene matches: 18. Germline values: CDR1 SGDLS, CDR2 YYNGEE. The CDR3 bases are TGTGCCAGCAGCGTAGCTCCCCGGGACAGGGATGAGAGAGACGATGGCTACACCTTC. Amino acids: CASSVAPRDRDERDDGYTF. Filled out from reference TRBV9 and TRBJ1-2, the complete variable domain reads DSGVTQTPKHLITATGQRVTLRCSPRSGDLSVYWYQQSLDQGLQFLIQYYNGEERAKGNILERFSAQQFPDLHSELNLSSLELGDSALYFCASSVAPRDRDERDDGYTFGSGTRLTVV.

The chain uses TRBV7-4 and TRBJ2-7; 13 positions match TRBD2. The CDR3 is 16 amino acids. After removal of 2 bases from V and 9 bases from J, the junction contained 10 bases not matched to a gene. The germline V gene encodes CDR1 SGHVT and CDR2 SQSDAQ. The CDR3: CASSLPGLAGTDTQYF. The CDR3 nucleotides are TGTGCCAGCAGCTTACCGGGACTAGCGGGGACAGATACGCAGTACTTC.

This clonotype was seen a few times. The V call is TRBV5-4, the J call TRBJ1-2; D is uncertain. V was shortened by 5 bases and J by 0 bases, with 14 bases between the two germline ends. Germline V gene data show CDR1 as SGHNT and CDR2 as YYREEE (reference sequence). The CDR3 is 15 amino acids. The CDR3 sequence: CASSLSQAANYGYTF. CDR3 in DNA: TGTGCCAGCAGTTTGTCCCAGGCAGCTAACTATGGCTACACCTTC. Supplemented by reference TRBV5-4 and TRBJ1-2, the full variable domain reads ETGVTQSPTHLIKTRGQQVTLRCSSQSGHNTVSWYQQALGQGPQFIFQYYREEENGRGNFPPRFSGLQFPNYSSELNVNALELDDSALYLCASSLSQAANYGYTFGSGTRLTVV.

This clonotype was detected a few times. The chain recombines TRBV24-1 with TRBJ2-3, with D possibly being TRBD2 (6 bases). V was pared by 3 bases and J by 6 bases, with 18 bases between. Germline values: CDR1 KGHDR, CDR2 SFDVKD. The CDR3 is made up of 16 amino acids. The CDR3 sequence is CATSDPKAAGLDTQYF. CDR3 nucleotide sequence: TGTGCCACCAGTGATCCAAAGGCTGCGGGATTGGATACGCAGTATTTT.

This clonotype was counted ten times or more. The chain is built from TRBV4-1 and TRBJ2-7; the match to TRBD1 covers 8 bases. The V gene end was trimmed by 1 base and the J gene end by 2 bases; junction bases not matched to a gene: 7. Germline CDR1 reads MGHRA; CDR2 reads YSYEKL. The CDR3 extends over 16 amino acids. CDR3 sequence: CASSQGADRVTYEQYF. The CDR3 nucleotides read TGCGCCAGCAGCCAAGGGGCGGACAGGGTAACCTACGAGCAGTACTTC.

There are many counts of this clonotype. The rearrangement uses TRBV20-1 and TRBJ1-1; the D gene is possibly TRBD1 (6 bases). The CDR3 is made up of 14 amino acids. The V end was cut by 3 bases, the J end by 0 bases, with 11 bases between. Germline lookup yields CDR1 DFQATT and CDR2 SNEGSKA (reference sequence). CDR3 region: CSARLQGMNTEAFF. As DNA, the CDR3 is TGCAGTGCTAGGCTACAGGGCATGAACACTGAAGCTTTCTTT.

In its sample, this clonotype was seen a few times. J is TRBJ1-2 and V is TRBV27; 7 bases match TRBD1. The J segment lost 0 bases and the V segment lost 4 bases, leaving 5 bases of the junction unmatched. The CDR3 covers 15 residues. The germline gives CDR1 MNHEY, CDR2 SMNVEV (reference sequence). CDR3 bases: TGTGCCAGCAGTTCGTACAGGGGACCTAACTATGGCTACACCTTC. As protein: CASSSYRGPNYGYTF.

This sequence joins TRBV12-3 or TRBV12-4 and TRBJ2-7; 12 bases are a match to TRBD2. The CDR3 covers 17 residues. With V trimmed by 3 bases and J by 3 bases, 9 bases remained unmatched. In DNA, the CDR3 is TGTGCCAGCAGTTTTGGCTCGAGACTAGCGGGGGACTACGAGCAGTACTTC. This translates into CASSFGSRLAGDYEQYF.

In its sample, this clonotype was seen many times. J is TRBJ2-7 and V is TRBV12-3 or TRBV12-4; D perhaps matches TRBD1 (6 bases). This CDR3 spans 15 amino acids. V lost 2 bases, J lost 0 bases, and 11 bases lay in between. The CDR3 protein is CASSLHQGSSYEQYF. In nucleotides, the CDR3 is TGTGCCAGCAGTTTACACCAGGGGAGCTCCTACGAGCAGTACTTC.

On this clonotype: One base away lies a much larger clone, so this may be a sequencing read error. The CDR3 DNA reads as TGTGCCAGCAGTTTTGGGGTATCCCAAGGGACCCAGTACTTC. Translation gives CASSFGVSQGTQYF. The J gene is TRBJ2-5, the V gene TRBV12-3 or TRBV12-4; D is unresolved. This CDR3 has 14 residues.